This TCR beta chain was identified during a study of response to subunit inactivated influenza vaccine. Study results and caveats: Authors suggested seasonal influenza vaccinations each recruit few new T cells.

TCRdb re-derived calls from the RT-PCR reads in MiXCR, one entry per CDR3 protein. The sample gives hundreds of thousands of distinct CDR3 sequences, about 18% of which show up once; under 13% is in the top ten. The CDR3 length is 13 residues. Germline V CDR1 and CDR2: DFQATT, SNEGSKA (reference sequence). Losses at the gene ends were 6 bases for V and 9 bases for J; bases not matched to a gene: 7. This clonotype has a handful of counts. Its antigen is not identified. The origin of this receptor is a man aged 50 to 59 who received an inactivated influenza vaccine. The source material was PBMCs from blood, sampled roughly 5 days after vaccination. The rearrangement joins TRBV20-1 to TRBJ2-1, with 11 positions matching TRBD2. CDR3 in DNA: TGCAGTGCCAATAGCGGGGGGGCGGTTGAGCAGTTCTTC. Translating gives CSANSGGAVEQFF.